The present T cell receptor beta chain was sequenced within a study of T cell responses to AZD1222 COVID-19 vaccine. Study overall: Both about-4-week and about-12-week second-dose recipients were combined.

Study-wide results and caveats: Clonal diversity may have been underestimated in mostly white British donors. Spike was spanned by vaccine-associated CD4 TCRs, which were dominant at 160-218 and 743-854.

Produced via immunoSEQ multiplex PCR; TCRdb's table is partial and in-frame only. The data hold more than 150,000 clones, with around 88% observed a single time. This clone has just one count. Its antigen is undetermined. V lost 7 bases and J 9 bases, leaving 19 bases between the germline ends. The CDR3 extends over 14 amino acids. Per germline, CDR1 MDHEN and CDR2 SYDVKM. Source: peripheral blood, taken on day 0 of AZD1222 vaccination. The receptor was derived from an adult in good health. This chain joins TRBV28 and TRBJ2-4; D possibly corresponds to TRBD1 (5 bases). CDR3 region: CASTPPGIGGIQYF. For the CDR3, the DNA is TGTGCCAGCACCCCGCCAGGGATAGGTGGCATTCAGTACTTC.